These 11 T cell receptor beta chains originate from one sample sequenced in a study of human T cells and chemical hapten exposure. Sequencing started from total RNA isolated from unfractionated whole blood. The library tagged individual cDNA molecules with unique molecular identifiers. TCRdb used MiXCR to reprocess the reads, holding one entry per CDR3 protein. The data show about 120,000 distinct CDR3 sequences, with over 7.5% seen just once and roughly 1.5% held by the top ten. Sequencing was done on a sample of whole blood. These receptors were collected from a human donor in good health. Some clones in this sample may be carry-over from other donors' samples.

This clonotype was found a few times. The genes are TRBV19 and TRBJ1-4, with D tentatively TRBD1 (5 bases). This CDR3 is built from 14 residues. The germline V and J ends were trimmed by 6 bases and 1 base, with 9 bases remaining between them. CDR1 is LNHDA and CDR2 is SQIVND in the germline V gene (reference sequence). Here the CDR3 DNA reads TGTGCCAGTAGACAGGAGCGAACTAATGAAAAACTGTTTTTT. Protein sequence: CASRQERTNEKLFF.

V usage is TRBV6-6 and J usage is TRBJ2-5; D not certain. V lost 6 bases and J 2 bases, leaving 16 bases between the germline ends. The V gene's germline CDR1 is MNHNY and CDR2 SVGAGI (reference sequence). The CDR3 is 15 amino acids. The DNA for the CDR3 is TGTGCCAGCAGCAGCACAATACAAGTACAAGAGACCCAGTACTTC. It yields the protein CASSSTIQVQETQYF.

This clonotype was found many times. The chain uses TRBV20-1 and TRBJ2-7; TRBD2 matches at 14 bases. V gave up 5 bases and J gave up 4 bases; unmatched junction bases: 4. The CDR3 length is 14 residues. From germline, CDR1 is DFQATT and CDR2 SNEGSKA (reference sequence). Written as DNA, the CDR3 is TGCAGTGCTCCGGGACTAGCGGGAGAGTACGAGCAGTACTTC. It is translated as CSAPGLAGEYEQYF.

This clonotype has more than one count but fewer than ten. The chain combines TRBV5-6 with TRBJ2-3; 9 nucleotides line up with TRBD2. The CDR3 runs to 16 residues. CDR1 is SGHDT, CDR2 YYEEEE, per germline. V was pared by 4 bases and J by 2 bases, with 8 bases of the junction left unmatched. The CDR3 sequence: CASSPAASGITDTQYF. As DNA, the CDR3 is TGTGCCAGCAGCCCCGCTGCTAGCGGGATCACAGATACGCAGTATTTT.

At least ten counts were recorded for this clonotype. The V call is TRBV19, the J call TRBJ1-5; D unresolved. The CDR3 length is 15 residues. V lost 5 bases and J 1 base, leaving 12 bases between the germline ends. The V gene's germline CDR1 is LNHDA and CDR2 SQIVND (reference sequence). The CDR3 region is CASSEIGLSNQPQHF. The CDR3 DNA reads as TGTGCCAGTAGTGAAATAGGGTTGAGCAATCAGCCCCAGCATTTT.

This clonotype was observed a handful of times. V and J are TRBV20-1 and TRBJ1-2; 10 bases are shared with TRBD1. CDR1 is DFQATT, CDR2 SNEGSKA, per germline (reference sequence). This CDR3 comprises 15 residues. Trimming took 5 bases from V and 0 from J; bases not matched to a gene: 6. CDR3 in amino acids: CSAPGTGETNYGYTF. In DNA form, the CDR3 reads TGCAGTGCTCCCGGGACAGGGGAAACTAACTATGGCTACACCTTC.

This clonotype was observed at least ten times. A much more abundant neighbour one base away suggests this may be a read error. V is TRBV20-1 and J is TRBJ1-1, with a weak D call TRBD1 (5 bases). Germline CDR1 is DFQATT and CDR2 is SNEGSKA (reference sequence). Between the trimmed V and J ends, which lost 3 bases and 3 bases, there was a span of 8 bases. This CDR3 comprises 12 residues. CDR3 nucleotide sequence: TGCAGTGCTAGTAAAGGGGACACTGAAGCTTTCTTT. This codes for CSASKGDTEAFF.

The chain recombines TRBV7-9 with TRBJ2-5, with D possibly TRBD1 on 6 matching bases. The germline V gene encodes CDR1 SEHNR and CDR2 FQNEAQ (reference sequence). This CDR3 is built from 15 residues. V dropped 5 bases and J dropped 4 bases, with 17 bases sitting between them. The CDR3 sequence: CASSLVQGRGETQYF. The CDR3 bases are TGTGCCAGCAGCCTCGTTCAGGGGCGAGGAGAGACCCAGTACTTC.

The chain uses TRBV10-1 and TRBJ2-1; weak D call: TRBD1 (6 bases). Germline CDR1 is WNHNN and CDR2 is SYGVQD (reference sequence). The CDR3 contains 12 residues. V was clipped by 6 bases and J by 5 bases, with 8 bases between them. CDR3 DNA sequence: TGCGCCAGCAGCCAGGGGAACAATGAGCAGTTCTTC. It is translated as CASSQGNNEQFF.

V and J are TRBV5-1 and TRBJ2-5; 7 nucleotides line up with TRBD1. Germline-derived CDR1 and CDR2 are SGHRS and YFSETQ. Unmatched junction bases numbered 4, after V lost 5 bases and J lost 0 bases. This CDR3 region has 14 residues. The CDR3 here is CASRDGQDQETQYF. CDR3 sequence (DNA): TGCGCCAGCAGGGACGGACAGGACCAAGAGACCCAGTACTTC.

The chain uses TRBV10-2 and TRBJ2-5, with 9 positions matching TRBD2. The germline gives CDR1 WSHSY, CDR2 SAAADI. J lost 7 bases, V lost 1 base, and 16 bases had no gene match. This CDR3 comprises 18 residues. The DNA of the CDR3 is TGCGCCAGCAGTGAGTATGGTAGCGGGAGCCCCACGACCAGGACCCAGTACTTC. Translating gives CASSEYGSGSPTTRTQYF.